Included here is one TCR beta chain sequence, with context. The V end was cut by 1 base, the J end by 3 bases, with 12 bases between. Germline V gives CDR1 MNHEY, CDR2 SMNVEV (reference sequence). The CDR3 has 16 amino acids. Data came from immunoSEQ multiplex PCR; TCRdb stores just in-frame clones and leaves some out. The data show more than 200,000 clones, around 89% seen once. The data stem from a study of blood T cell repertoires in COVID-19. The material sequenced was PBMCs or T cells enriched from blood (not recorded which). This TCR came from a woman in her 30s who had recovered from COVID-19. The chain has TRBV27 and TRBJ1-4; D ambiguous. The CDR3 loop reads CASSLFYSLPNEKLFF. The CDR3 DNA reads as TGTGCCAGCAGTTTATTCTACAGTTTACCTAATGAAAAACTGTTTTTT.